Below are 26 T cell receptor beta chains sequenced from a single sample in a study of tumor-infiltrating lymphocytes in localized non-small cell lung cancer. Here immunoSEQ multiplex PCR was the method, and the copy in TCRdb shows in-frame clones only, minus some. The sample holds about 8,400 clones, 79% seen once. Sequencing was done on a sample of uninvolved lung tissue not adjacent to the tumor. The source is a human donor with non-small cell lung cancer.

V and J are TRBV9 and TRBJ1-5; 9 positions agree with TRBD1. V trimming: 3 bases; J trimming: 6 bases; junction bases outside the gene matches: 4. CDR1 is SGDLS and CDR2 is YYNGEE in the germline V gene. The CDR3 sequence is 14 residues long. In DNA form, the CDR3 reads TGTGCCAGCAGCGCGGACAGGGGACGTCAGCCCCAGCATTTT. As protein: CASSADRGRQPQHF. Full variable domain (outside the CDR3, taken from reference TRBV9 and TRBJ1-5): DSGVTQTPKHLITATGQRVTLRCSPRSGDLSVYWYQQSLDQGLQFLIQYYNGEERAKGNILERFSAQQFPDLHSELNLSSLELGDSALYFCASSADRGRQPQHFGDGTRLSIL.

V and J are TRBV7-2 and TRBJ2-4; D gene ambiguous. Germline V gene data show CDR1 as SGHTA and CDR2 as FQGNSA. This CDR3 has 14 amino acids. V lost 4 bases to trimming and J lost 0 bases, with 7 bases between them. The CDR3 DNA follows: TGTGCCAGCAGCTCAACGCTAGCCAAAAACATTCAGTACTTC. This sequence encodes CASSSTLAKNIQYF.

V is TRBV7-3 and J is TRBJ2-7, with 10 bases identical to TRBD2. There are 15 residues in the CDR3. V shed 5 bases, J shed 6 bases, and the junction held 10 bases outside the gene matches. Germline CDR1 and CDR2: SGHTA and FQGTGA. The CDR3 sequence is CASSPTLAGIREQYF. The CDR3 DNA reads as TGTGCCAGCAGCCCGACACTAGCGGGGATTCGCGAGCAGTACTTC.

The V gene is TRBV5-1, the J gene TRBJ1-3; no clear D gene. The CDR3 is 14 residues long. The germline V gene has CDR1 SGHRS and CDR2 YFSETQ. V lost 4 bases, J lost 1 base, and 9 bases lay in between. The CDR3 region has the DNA TGCGCCAGCAGCCGGTCAGAGTCTGGAAACACCATATATTTT. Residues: CASSRSESGNTIYF.

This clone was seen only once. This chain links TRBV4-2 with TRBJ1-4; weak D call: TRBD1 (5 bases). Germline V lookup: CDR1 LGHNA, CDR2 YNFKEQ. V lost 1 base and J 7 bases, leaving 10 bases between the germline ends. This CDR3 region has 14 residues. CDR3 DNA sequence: TGTGCCAGCAGCCAAGTAGGGCAGGGTGAAAAACTGTTTTTT. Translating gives CASSQVGQGEKLFF.

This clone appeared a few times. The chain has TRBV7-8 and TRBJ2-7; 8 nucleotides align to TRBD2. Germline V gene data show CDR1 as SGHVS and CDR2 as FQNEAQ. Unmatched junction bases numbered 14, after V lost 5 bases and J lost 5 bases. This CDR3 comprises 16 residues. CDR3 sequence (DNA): TGTGCCAGCAGCAAGGGGGTAGCGGGATCCGTCCACGAGCAGTACTTC. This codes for CASSKGVAGSVHEQYF. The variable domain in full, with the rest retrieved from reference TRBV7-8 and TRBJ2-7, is GAGVSQSPRYKVAKRGQDVALRCDPISGHVSLFWYQQALGQGPEFLTYFQNEAQLDKSGLPSDRFFAERPEGSVSTLKIQRTQQEDSAVYLCASSKGVAGSVHEQYFGPGTRLTVT.

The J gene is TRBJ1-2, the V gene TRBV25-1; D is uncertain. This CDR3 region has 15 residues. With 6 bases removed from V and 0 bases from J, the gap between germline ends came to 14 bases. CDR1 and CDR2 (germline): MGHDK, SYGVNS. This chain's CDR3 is CASSFSSAANYGYTF. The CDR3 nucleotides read TGTGCCAGCAGCTTCTCCTCAGCAGCTAACTATGGCTACACCTTC.

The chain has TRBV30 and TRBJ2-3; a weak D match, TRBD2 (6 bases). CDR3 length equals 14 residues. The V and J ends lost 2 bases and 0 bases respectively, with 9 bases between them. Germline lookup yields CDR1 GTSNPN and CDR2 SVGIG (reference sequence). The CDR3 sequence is CAWSLGGSTDTQYF. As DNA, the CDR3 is TGTGCCTGGAGTTTGGGGGGAAGCACAGATACGCAGTATTTT. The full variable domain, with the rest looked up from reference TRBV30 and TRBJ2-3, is SQTIHQWPATLVQPVGSPLSLECTVEGTSNPNLYWYRQAAGRGLQLLFYSVGIGQISSEVPQNLSASRPQDRQFILSSKKLLLSDSGFYLCAWSLGGSTDTQYFGPGTRLTVL.

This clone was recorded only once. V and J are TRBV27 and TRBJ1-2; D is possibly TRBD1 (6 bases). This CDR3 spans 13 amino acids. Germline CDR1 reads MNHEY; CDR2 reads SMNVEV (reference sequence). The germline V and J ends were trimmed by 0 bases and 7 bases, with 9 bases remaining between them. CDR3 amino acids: CASSLSDRSGYTF. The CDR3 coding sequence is TGTGCCAGCAGTTTATCTGACAGGTCTGGCTACACCTTC.

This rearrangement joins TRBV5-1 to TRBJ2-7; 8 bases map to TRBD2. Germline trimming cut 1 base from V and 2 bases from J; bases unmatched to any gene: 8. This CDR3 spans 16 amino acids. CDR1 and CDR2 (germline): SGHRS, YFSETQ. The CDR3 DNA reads TGCGCCAGCAGCTTGCTTACTAGCGGACCTGCCTACGAGCAGTACTTC. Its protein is CASSLLTSGPAYEQYF.

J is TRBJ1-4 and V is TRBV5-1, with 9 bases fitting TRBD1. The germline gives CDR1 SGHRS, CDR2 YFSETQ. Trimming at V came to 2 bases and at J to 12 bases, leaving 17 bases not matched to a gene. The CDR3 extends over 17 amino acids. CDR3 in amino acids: CASSFNPTGTGSDELFF. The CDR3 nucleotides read TGCGCCAGCAGCTTTAACCCAACCGGGACAGGGTCGGACGAACTGTTTTTT.

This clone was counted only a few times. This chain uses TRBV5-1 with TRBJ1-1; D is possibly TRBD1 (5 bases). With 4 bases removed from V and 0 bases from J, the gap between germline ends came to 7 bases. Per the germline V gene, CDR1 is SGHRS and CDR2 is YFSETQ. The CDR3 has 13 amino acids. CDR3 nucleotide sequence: TGCGCCAGCAGCGACAGCCTGAACACTGAAGCTTTCTTT. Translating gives CASSDSLNTEAFF.

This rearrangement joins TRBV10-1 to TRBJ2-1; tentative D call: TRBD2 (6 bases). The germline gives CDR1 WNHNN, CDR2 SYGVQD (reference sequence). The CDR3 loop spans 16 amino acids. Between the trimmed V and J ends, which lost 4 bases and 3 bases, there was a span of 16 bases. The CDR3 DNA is TGCGCCAGCAGTGCTGGGGGAGGTGGTGGCTACAATGAGCAGTTCTTC. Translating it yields CASSAGGGGGYNEQFF.

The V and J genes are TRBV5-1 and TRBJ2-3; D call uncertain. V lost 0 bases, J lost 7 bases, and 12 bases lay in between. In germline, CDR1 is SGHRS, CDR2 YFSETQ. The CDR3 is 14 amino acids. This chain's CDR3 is CASSLATVGNTQYF. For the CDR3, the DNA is TGCGCCAGCAGCTTGGCCACAGTGGGGAATACGCAGTATTTT.

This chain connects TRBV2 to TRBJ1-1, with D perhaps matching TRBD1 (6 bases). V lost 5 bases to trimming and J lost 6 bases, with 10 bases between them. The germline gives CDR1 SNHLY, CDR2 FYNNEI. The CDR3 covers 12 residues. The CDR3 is CASSLDRPEAFF. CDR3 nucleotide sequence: TGTGCCAGCAGTTTGGACAGACCTGAAGCTTTCTTT.

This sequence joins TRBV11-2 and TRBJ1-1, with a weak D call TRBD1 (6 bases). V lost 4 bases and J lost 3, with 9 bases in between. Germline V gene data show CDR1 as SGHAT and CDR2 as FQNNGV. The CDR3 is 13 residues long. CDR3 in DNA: TGTGCCAGCAGCTCGACAGGATACACTGAAGCTTTCTTT. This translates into CASSSTGYTEAFF.

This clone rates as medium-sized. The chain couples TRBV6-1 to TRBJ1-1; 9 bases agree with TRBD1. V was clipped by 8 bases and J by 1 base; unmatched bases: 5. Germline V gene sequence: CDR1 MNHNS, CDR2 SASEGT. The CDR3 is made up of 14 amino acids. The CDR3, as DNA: TGTGCCAGCTTCAGGGACAGGGAGAACACTGAAGCTTTCTTT. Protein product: CASFRDRENTEAFF.

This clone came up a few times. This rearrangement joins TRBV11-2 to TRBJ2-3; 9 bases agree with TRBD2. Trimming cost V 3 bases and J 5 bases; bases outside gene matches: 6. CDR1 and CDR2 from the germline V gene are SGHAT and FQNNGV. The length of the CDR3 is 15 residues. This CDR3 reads CASSFGPAGGDTQYF. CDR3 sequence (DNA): TGTGCCAGCAGCTTCGGGCCAGCGGGAGGAGATACGCAGTATTTT.

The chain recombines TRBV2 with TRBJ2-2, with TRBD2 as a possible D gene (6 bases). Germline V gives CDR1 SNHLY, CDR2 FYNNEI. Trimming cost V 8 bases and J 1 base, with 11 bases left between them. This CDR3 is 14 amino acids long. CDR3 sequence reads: CASRASENTGELFF. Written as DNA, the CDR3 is TGTGCCAGCCGGGCTAGCGAGAACACCGGGGAGCTGTTTTTT.

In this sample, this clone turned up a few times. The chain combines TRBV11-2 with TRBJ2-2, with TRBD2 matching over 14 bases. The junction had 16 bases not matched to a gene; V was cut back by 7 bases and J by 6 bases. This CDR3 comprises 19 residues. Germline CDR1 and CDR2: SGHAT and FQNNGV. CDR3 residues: CASTSSGTSGSLKAGELFF. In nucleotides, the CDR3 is TGTGCCAGCACCTCCTCCGGGACTAGCGGGAGTTTGAAGGCCGGGGAGCTGTTTTTT.

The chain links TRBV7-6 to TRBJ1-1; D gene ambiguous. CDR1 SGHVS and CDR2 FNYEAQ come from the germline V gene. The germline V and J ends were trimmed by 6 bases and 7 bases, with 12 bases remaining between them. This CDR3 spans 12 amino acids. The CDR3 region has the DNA TGTGCCAGCAGTCCAGGACGGCTTGAAGCTTTCTTT. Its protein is CASSPGRLEAFF.

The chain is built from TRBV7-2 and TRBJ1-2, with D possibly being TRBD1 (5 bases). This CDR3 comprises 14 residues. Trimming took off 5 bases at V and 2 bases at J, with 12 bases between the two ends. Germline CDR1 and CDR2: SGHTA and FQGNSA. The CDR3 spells CASSGQQVNYGYTF. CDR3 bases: TGTGCCAGCAGCGGCCAACAGGTGAACTATGGCTACACCTTC. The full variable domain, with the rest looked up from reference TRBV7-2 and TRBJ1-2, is GAGVSQSPSNKVTEKGKDVELRCDPISGHTALYWYRQSLGQGLEFLIYFQGNSAPDKSGLPSDRFSAERTGGSVSTLTIQRTQQEDSAVYLCASSGQQVNYGYTFGSGTRLTVV.

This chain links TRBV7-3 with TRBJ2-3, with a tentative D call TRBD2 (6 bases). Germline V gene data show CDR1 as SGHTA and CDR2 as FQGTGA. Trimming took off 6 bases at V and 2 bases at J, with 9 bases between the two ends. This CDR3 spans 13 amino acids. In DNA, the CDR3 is TGTGCCAGCAGATCGGGGGTCACAGATACGCAGTATTTT. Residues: CASRSGVTDTQYF.

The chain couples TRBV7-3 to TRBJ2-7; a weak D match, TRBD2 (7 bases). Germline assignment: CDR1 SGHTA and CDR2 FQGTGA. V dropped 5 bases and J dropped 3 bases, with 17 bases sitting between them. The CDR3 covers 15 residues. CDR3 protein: CASSLRGGLDYEQYF. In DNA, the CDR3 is TGTGCCAGCAGCCTTAGGGGGGGTCTGGACTACGAGCAGTACTTC.

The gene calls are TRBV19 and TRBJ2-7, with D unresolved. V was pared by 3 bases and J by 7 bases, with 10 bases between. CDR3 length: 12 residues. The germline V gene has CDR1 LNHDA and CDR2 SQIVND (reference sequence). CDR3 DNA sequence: TGTGCCAGTAGTATTGGTTTTGGGGAGCAGTACTTC. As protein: CASSIGFGEQYF. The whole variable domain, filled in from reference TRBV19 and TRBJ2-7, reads DGGITQSPKYLFRKEGQNVTLSCEQNLNHDAMYWYRQDPGQGLRLIYYSQIVNDFQKGDIAEGYSVSREKKESFPLTVTSAQKNPTAFYLCASSIGFGEQYFGPGTRLTVT.

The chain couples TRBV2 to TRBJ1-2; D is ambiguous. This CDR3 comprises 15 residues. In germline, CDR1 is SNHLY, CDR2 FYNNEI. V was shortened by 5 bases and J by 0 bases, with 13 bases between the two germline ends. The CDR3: CASSYVEEANYGYTF. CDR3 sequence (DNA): TGTGCCAGCAGTTATGTAGAGGAAGCTAACTATGGCTACACCTTC.